This TCR beta chain comes out of a study of blood T cell repertoires in COVID-19. For the study at large: The study drew acute and convalescent COVID-19 samples from the United States, Italy and Spain. The analysed material was cDNA or gDNA that came from T cells, B-cell-depleted T cells, or PBMCs.

Authors' analysis steps: Amplified reference gene primers provided the basis for estimating nucleated cell counts. Data came from immunoSEQ multiplex PCR; TCRdb stores just in-frame clones and leaves some out. The DNA gave D and trimming, while V, J and clone size come from that table. The sample shows approximately 200,000 clones, roughly nine tenths of them seen only once. Trimming cost V 5 bases and J 3 bases; bases outside gene matches: 14. Germline CDR1 MNHNY, CDR2 SVGAGI (reference sequence). This CDR3 region has 17 residues. The rearrangement joins TRBV6-6 to TRBJ2-3; TRBD1 agrees at 7 bases. This TCR was sampled from a man between 65 and 79 years old with acute or convalescent COVID-19. The source material was peripheral blood. The CDR3 region has the DNA TGTGCCAGCAGTCTTAATTTCCAGGGACAGAAAACAGATACGCAGTATTTT. Translating gives CASSLNFQGQKTDTQYF.